A single sample gave rise to the 31 T cell receptor beta chains below, sequenced in a study of response to subunit inactivated influenza vaccine. TCRdb itself ran the RT-PCR reads through MiXCR, one entry per CDR3 protein. The sample carries more than 700,000 distinct CDR3 sequences, 21% recorded once. Sequenced here: PBMCs from blood, sampled about 5 days after vaccination. The receptors here all came from a man aged 50-59 years who received an inactivated influenza vaccine.

This clonotype was seen just once. V and J are TRBV11-2 and TRBJ2-3; TRBD2 aligns across 13 bases. Germline V gene data show CDR1 as SGHAT and CDR2 as FQNNGV. The CDR3 runs to 18 residues. V was clipped by 2 bases and J by 1 base; unmatched bases: 6. The CDR3 reads CASSLLLAGGQRTDTQYF. As DNA, the CDR3 is TGTGCCAGCAGCTTATTACTAGCGGGGGGGCAGCGCACAGATACGCAGTATTTT.

This clonotype was seen a handful of times. This chain joins TRBV3-1 and TRBJ2-5; 7 bases align to TRBD2. Unmatched junction bases numbered 20, after V lost 5 bases and J lost 5 bases. This CDR3 has 18 amino acids. From germline, CDR1 is LGHDT and CDR2 YNNKEL (reference sequence). CDR3 residues: CASSSLPPSGLLDETQYF. CDR3 nucleotides: TGTGCCAGCAGCTCCCTACCCCCTAGCGGCCTTCTCGACGAGACCCAGTACTTC.

This clonotype was seen a handful of times. This chain joins TRBV20-1 and TRBJ1-6; 7 positions agree with TRBD1. V shed 2 bases, J shed 9 bases, and the junction held 7 bases outside the gene matches. The CDR3 runs to 14 residues. In germline, CDR1 is DFQATT, CDR2 SNEGSKA (reference sequence). CDR3 residues: CSARNRGAGSPLHF. The CDR3 nucleotides read TGCAGTGCTAGAAACAGGGGAGCCGGTTCACCCCTCCACTTT.

The chain links TRBV5-1 to TRBJ2-7; maybe TRBD1 (5 bases). The CDR3 consists of 14 residues. V was shortened by 3 bases and J by 0 bases, with 10 bases between the two germline ends. From germline, CDR1 is SGHRS and CDR2 YFSETQ. The CDR3 reads CASSSQQVSYEQYF. The CDR3 region has the DNA TGCGCCAGCAGCTCGCAACAGGTCTCCTACGAGCAGTACTTC.

This clonotype showed up just a few times. The chain recombines TRBV5-5 with TRBJ2-2; possible D gene TRBD1, 5 bases. Trimming removed 2 bases from V and 3 bases from J, with 11 bases in between. The CDR3 length is 15 residues. Germline CDR1 is SGHKS and CDR2 is YYEKEE (reference sequence). CDR3 in amino acids: CASSFMGQDTGELFF. CDR3 DNA sequence: TGTGCCAGCAGCTTCATGGGGCAGGACACCGGGGAGCTGTTTTTT.

Only a few counts were recorded for this clonotype. The rearrangement uses TRBV12-3 or TRBV12-4 and TRBJ1-2, with 9 bases identical to TRBD1. This CDR3 is built from 16 residues. V was pared by 5 bases and J by 0 bases, with 7 bases of the junction left unmatched. As DNA, the CDR3 is TGTGCCAGCAGTCCCCGCAGGACAGGGGCTAACTATGGCTACACCTTC. Translation gives CASSPRRTGANYGYTF.

This clonotype was counted only a few times. The gene calls are TRBV28 and TRBJ2-3, with 11 bases identical to TRBD2. The V segment lost 11 bases and the J segment 2 bases; nucleotides outside the gene matches: 15. The length of the CDR3 is 17 residues. CDR1 MDHEN and CDR2 SYDVKM come from the germline V gene. CDR3 in amino acids: CASQPYTSGGFTDTQYF. CDR3 DNA: TGTGCCTCACAACCTTATACTAGCGGGGGTTTCACAGATACGCAGTATTTT.

CDR3 residues: CASSSGDATEAFF. The CDR3 nucleotides read TGCGCCAGCAGCTCCGGGGACGCTACTGAAGCTTTCTTT. The V and J genes are TRBV5-1 and TRBJ1-1, with D possibly matching TRBD1 (5 bases). The CDR3 length is 13 residues. Deletions cut 3 bases from V and 5 bases from J, with 11 bases between. The germline CDR1 and CDR2 sequences are SGHRS and YFSETQ.

This clonotype was seen only a few times. The V and J genes are TRBV4-3 and TRBJ2-7, with TRBD1 identical over 7 bases. V shed 0 bases and J 4 bases; nucleotides not matched to a gene: 9. In germline, CDR1 is LGHNA, CDR2 YSLEER. The CDR3 runs to 16 residues. The CDR3 loop is CASSQETGRGLYEQYF. CDR3 bases: TGCGCCAGCAGCCAAGAGACGGGCAGGGGGTTGTACGAGCAGTACTTC.

The chain employs TRBV7-2 and TRBJ2-3; 9 bases align to TRBD1. The J segment lost 2 bases and the V segment lost 5 bases, leaving 11 bases of the junction unmatched. Germline CDR1 and CDR2: SGHTA and FQGNSA. The CDR3 is made up of 17 amino acids. The CDR3 DNA reads TGTGCCAGCAGCACGGCGGGACAGGGAGTTTTCACAGATACGCAGTATTTT. This encodes CASSTAGQGVFTDTQYF.

V gene TRBV29-1 combines with J gene TRBJ2-7; D tentatively fits TRBD1 or TRBD2 (6 bases each). The CDR3 extends over 12 amino acids. V was cut by 4 bases and J by 2 bases, with 9 bases left in between. CDR1 and CDR2 from the germline V gene are SQVTM and ANQGSEA. The CDR3 reads CSVGGGPYEQYF. The DNA of the CDR3 is TGCAGCGTTGGTGGGGGGCCCTACGAGCAGTACTTC.

This clonotype was counted only a few times. This rearrangement joins TRBV3-1 to TRBJ2-7, with a possible D match to TRBD1 (6 bases). Germline loops: CDR1 LGHDT, CDR2 YNNKEL (reference sequence). The CDR3 covers 17 residues. V lost 4 bases, J lost 4 bases, and 23 bases lay in between. CDR3 sequence (DNA): TGTGCCAGCAGCCGAGACTCGCAGGGGAGTGGGGCTTACGAGCAGTACTTC. It codes for CASSRDSQGSGAYEQYF.

The CDR3 bases are TGTGCCAGCAGTCGCGGACTAGTTAATTACGAGCAGTACTTC. Translated, it gives CASSRGLVNYEQYF. J is TRBJ2-7 and V is TRBV6-2 or TRBV6-3; TRBD2 matches at 7 bases. With V trimmed by 5 bases and J by 4 bases, 8 bases remained unmatched. Germline V gene data show CDR1 as MNHEY and CDR2 as SVGEGT. The CDR3 extends over 14 amino acids.

This chain links TRBV5-1 with TRBJ2-7; 7 bases agree with TRBD1. This CDR3 is 14 amino acids long. V shed 5 bases and J 0 bases; nucleotides not matched to a gene: 5. The V gene's germline CDR1 is SGHRS and CDR2 YFSETQ. The CDR3 protein is CASRGTDSSYEQYF. CDR3 bases: TGCGCCAGCAGGGGGACAGACAGCTCCTACGAGCAGTACTTC. The full variable domain, with the rest looked up from reference TRBV5-1 and TRBJ2-7, is KAGVTQTPRYLIKTRGQQVTLSCSPISGHRSVSWYQQTPGQGLQFLFEYFSETQRNKGNFPGRFSGRQFSNSRSEMNVSTLELGDSALYLCASRGTDSSYEQYFGPGTRLTVT.

The chain joins TRBV30 to TRBJ2-5, with 7 positions matching TRBD1. With V trimmed by 2 bases and J by 0 bases, 21 bases remained unmatched. The CDR3 extends over 20 amino acids. From germline, CDR1 is GTSNPN and CDR2 SVGIG (reference sequence). CDR3: CAWSPLTDETGQNHQETQYF. The CDR3 nucleotides read TGTGCCTGGAGTCCCCTGACTGACGAGACAGGGCAGAACCACCAAGAGACCCAGTACTTC.

The rearrangement links TRBV5-1 to TRBJ2-7; 8 bases agree with TRBD1. Germline trimming cut 4 bases from V and 6 bases from J; bases unmatched to any gene: 6. The CDR3 loop spans 13 amino acids. CDR1 is SGHRS, CDR2 YFSETQ, per germline. CDR3 DNA: TGCGCCAGCAGCACCTACAGGGGGTCCGAGCAGTACTTC. Its translation: CASSTYRGSEQYF.

This chain connects TRBV20-1 to TRBJ2-2; the D gene is possibly TRBD2 (5 bases). Trimming pared 4 bases from V and 3 bases from J, leaving 12 bases between. Germline V gene lookup returns CDR1 DFQATT and CDR2 SNEGSKA (reference sequence). This CDR3 comprises 14 residues. CDR3 sequence: CSAKVSADTGELFF. The CDR3 nucleotides are TGCAGTGCTAAAGTTAGCGCCGACACCGGGGAGCTGTTTTTT.

This clonotype has a handful of counts. The chain has TRBV7-2 and TRBJ2-1; no clear D. Germline V gene data show CDR1 as SGHTA and CDR2 as FQGNSA. The CDR3 runs to 15 residues. V was clipped by 5 bases and J by 0 bases, with 11 bases between them. The CDR3 loop reads CASSPYVNSYNEQFF. The CDR3 coding sequence is TGTGCCAGCAGCCCGTACGTGAACTCCTACAATGAGCAGTTCTTC.

The J gene is TRBJ1-3, the V gene TRBV5-5, with D unclear. V was pared by 1 base and J by 4 bases, with 15 bases between. Germline lookup yields CDR1 SGHKS and CDR2 YYEKEE (reference sequence). The CDR3 has 16 amino acids. The CDR3 DNA reads TGTGCCAGCAGCTTGTTCACCGGGTCAAGAGGAAACACCATATATTTT. Its translation is CASSLFTGSRGNTIYF.

This clonotype was observed a few times. The rearrangement uses TRBV11-2 and TRBJ2-3; 10 positions match TRBD2. The CDR3 is 16 amino acids. Germline trimming cut 4 bases from V and 2 bases from J; bases unmatched to any gene: 6. CDR1 is SGHAT and CDR2 is FQNNGV in the germline V gene. CDR3 loop: CASSSWTSGNTDTQYF. The CDR3 coding sequence is TGTGCCAGCAGCTCCTGGACTAGCGGCAACACAGATACGCAGTATTTT.

The V gene is TRBV12-3 or TRBV12-4, the J gene TRBJ2-5; unclear D gene. CDR3 length: 13 amino acids. V was cut by 3 bases and J by 5 bases, with 10 bases left in between. CDR3 sequence: CASSFRLGETQYF. CDR3 in DNA: TGTGCCAGCAGTTTCCGGCTGGGGGAGACCCAGTACTTC.

There are many counts of this clonotype. The chain has TRBV29-1 and TRBJ2-1; the D gene is possibly TRBD2 (5 bases). V lost 7 bases and J 8 bases, leaving 24 bases between the germline ends. The CDR3 totals 15 residues. Germline V gene data show CDR1 as SQVTM and CDR2 as ANQGSEA. The CDR3 protein is CSAQGRATMGDEQFF. CDR3 coding DNA: TGCAGCGCTCAAGGGCGGGCGACTATGGGCGATGAGCAGTTCTTC.

This clonotype was counted a few times. The chain combines TRBV7-6 with TRBJ2-1, with 11 bases matching TRBD2. The CDR3 sequence is 16 residues long. Germline CDR1 is SGHVS and CDR2 is FNYEAQ. The V segment lost 5 bases and the J segment 3 bases; nucleotides outside the gene matches: 6. The CDR3 region has the DNA TGTGCCAGCAGCCCACTAGGACTAGCGGGCTACAATGAGCAGTTCTTC. It is translated as CASSPLGLAGYNEQFF.

This clonotype showed up just a few times. The CDR3 DNA sequence: TGTGCCATCCCACTCCGGGGTATGATCCTCTCTGGGGCCAACGTCCTGACTTTC. It codes for CAIPLRGMILSGANVLTF. The chain recombines TRBV10-3 with TRBJ2-6; possibly TRBD2 for D (5 bases). In germline, CDR1 is ENHRY, CDR2 SYGVKD. The CDR3 is 18 amino acids. Between the trimmed V and J ends, which lost 8 bases and 0 bases, there was a span of 20 bases.

This clonotype was detected many times. The V and J genes are TRBV15 and TRBJ2-7, with 15 bases that match TRBD2. Germline trimming cut 2 bases from V and 5 bases from J; bases unmatched to any gene: 4. Germline lookup yields CDR1 LNHNV and CDR2 YYDKDF (reference sequence). The length of the CDR3 is 16 residues. This CDR3 reads CATSRRTSGRADEQYF. DNA of the CDR3: TGTGCCACCAGCAGACGGACTAGCGGGAGGGCCGACGAGCAGTACTTC. The entire variable domain, with the rest obtained from reference TRBV15 and TRBJ2-7, is as follows: DAMVIQNPRYQVTQFGKPVTLSCSQTLNHNVMYWYQQKSSQAPKLLFHYYDKDFNNEADTPDNFQSRRPNTSFCFLDIRSPGLGDTAMYLCATSRRTSGRADEQYFGPGTRLTVT.

This rearrangement joins TRBV7-2 to TRBJ2-5, with TRBD2 identical over 7 bases. V gave up 5 bases and J gave up 4 bases; unmatched junction bases: 7. CDR1 and CDR2 from the germline V gene are SGHTA and FQGNSA. There are 14 residues in the CDR3. CDR3 region: CASSLLANGETQYF. The CDR3 DNA sequence: TGTGCCAGCAGCCTACTAGCGAACGGAGAGACCCAGTACTTC.

This clonotype was counted once. This rearrangement joins TRBV5-1 to TRBJ2-7; D unresolved. V lost 0 bases to trimming and J lost 7 bases, with 20 bases between them. The V gene's germline CDR1 is SGHRS and CDR2 YFSETQ. CDR3 length: 16 residues. The CDR3 region is CASSLGGRTGGREQYF. The CDR3 coding sequence is TGCGCCAGCAGCTTGGGGGGAAGGACCGGCGGTAGGGAGCAGTACTTC.

The chain couples TRBV6-1 to TRBJ2-1, with 7 nucleotides matching TRBD2. The CDR3 is 15 residues long. From germline, CDR1 is MNHNS and CDR2 SASEGT. V trimming: 5 bases; J trimming: 0 bases; junction bases outside the gene matches: 4. CDR3 loop: CASSKLAASYNEQFF. The CDR3 DNA follows: TGTGCCAGCAGTAAGCTAGCGGCCTCCTACAATGAGCAGTTCTTC.

This clonotype was detected only a few times. The chain uses TRBV28 and TRBJ2-1; D assignment may be TRBD1 or TRBD2 (6 bases each). The CDR3 runs 12 residues. V was clipped by 6 bases and J by 9 bases, with 12 bases between them. Germline values: CDR1 MDHEN, CDR2 SYDVKM. For the CDR3, the DNA is TGTGCCAGCAGACCCTCGGGGGCTGAGCAGTTCTTC. Amino acids: CASRPSGAEQFF.

V and J are TRBV12-3 or TRBV12-4 and TRBJ1-1; D is uncertain. The germline V and J ends were trimmed by 5 bases and 0 bases, with 10 bases remaining between them. CDR3 size: 14 residues. Here the CDR3 reads CASSPSAMNTEAFF. CDR3 bases: TGTGCCAGCAGTCCATCAGCCATGAACACTGAAGCTTTCTTT.

This clonotype has a single count. V usage is TRBV2 and J usage is TRBJ2-5; TRBD2 agrees at 12 bases. The CDR3 runs 17 residues. The V gene's germline CDR1 is SNHLY and CDR2 FYNNEI. Trimming at V came to 2 bases and at J to 4 bases, leaving 8 bases not matched to a gene. CDR3 sequence: CASSELAGGPFLETQYF. In nucleotides, the CDR3 is TGTGCCAGCAGTGAACTAGCGGGAGGGCCATTTCTAGAGACCCAGTACTTC. Together with reference TRBV2 and TRBJ2-5, the CDR3 gives the full variable domain: EPEVTQTPSHQVTQMGQEVILRCVPISNHLYFYWYRQILGQKVEFLVSFYNNEISEKSEIFDDQFSVERPDGSNFTLKIRSTKLEDSAMYFCASSELAGGPFLETQYFGPGTRLLVL.